The present TCR beta chain was sequenced within a study of OX40 agonist ivuxolimab in advanced cancers. About the study: More than 35% of patients had received prior checkpoint inhibitor therapy. Findings of the study overall: At 0.1 to 3.0 mg/kg and by week 6, CD4+ and CD8+ T cells in the blood had expanded clonally. Expanded clones were, on average, more numerous in CD8+ T cells than in CD4+.

The data were produced by immunoSEQ multiplex PCR, yet TCRdb's version contains in-frame clones alone and is incomplete. The sample lists 81,000 or so clones, approximately 90% occurring once. A remark on this clone: What it recognizes is unknown.

Anyone with autoimmune disease history or systemic immunosuppression was excluded. The germline gives CDR1 SGHRS, CDR2 YFSETQ. V lost 0 bases and J lost 4; bases outside the gene matches: 6. This CDR3 is 15 amino acids long. The origin of this receptor is an adult with an advanced solid tumor such as melanoma, head and neck, liver or kidney cancer. Sample: CD4+ or CD8+ T cells sorted from blood, taken in a trial of the OX40 agonist ivuxolimab. The chain combines TRBV5-1 with TRBJ2-7; 8 bases map to TRBD1. Here the CDR3 reads CASSLGPGQAYEQYF. For the CDR3, the DNA is TGCGCCAGCAGCTTGGGCCCGGGACAGGCTTACGAGCAGTACTTC.